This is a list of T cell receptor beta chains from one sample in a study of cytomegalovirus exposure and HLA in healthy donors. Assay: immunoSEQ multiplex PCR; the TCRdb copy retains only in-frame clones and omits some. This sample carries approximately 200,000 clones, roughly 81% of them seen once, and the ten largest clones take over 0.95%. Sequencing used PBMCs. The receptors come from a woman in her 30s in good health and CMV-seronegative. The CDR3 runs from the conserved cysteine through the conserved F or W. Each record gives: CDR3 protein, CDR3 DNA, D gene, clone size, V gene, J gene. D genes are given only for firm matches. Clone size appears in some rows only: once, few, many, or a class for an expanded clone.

CASSATGVHQPQHF,TGTGCCAGCAGTGCCACAGGGGTTCATCAGCCCCAGCATTTT,TRBD1,NA,TRBV6-1,TRBJ1-5
CASSLAQGTEAFF,TGTGCCAGCAGCTTAGCACAGGGAACTGAAGCTTTCTTT,NA,NA,TRBV11-1,TRBJ1-1
CASKVDRTNEQFF,TGTGCCAGTAAGGTGGACAGGACCAATGAGCAGTTCTTC,TRBD1,NA,TRBV19,TRBJ2-1
CASSTNGGNGGPRYEQYF,TGTGCCAGCAGCACGAATGGCGGGAATGGCGGACCCCGCTACGAGCAGTACTTC,NA,NA,TRBV5-4,TRBJ2-7
CSVEVTQGAGGYTF,TGCAGCGTTGAAGTAACACAGGGGGCGGGCGGCTACACCTTC,TRBD1,NA,TRBV29-1,TRBJ1-2
CASSLRENTEAFF,TGTGCCAGCAGCCTCAGGGAGAACACTGAAGCTTTCTTT,NA,few,TRBV27,TRBJ1-1
CASSEESGVSYEQYF,TGTGCCAGCAGTGAGGAGTCAGGGGTGTCCTACGAGCAGTACTTC,NA,NA,TRBV2,TRBJ2-7
CASSLESSGSYEQYF,TGTGCCAGCAGCTTAGAGTCTAGCGGGAGTTACGAGCAGTACTTC,TRBD2,NA,TRBV5-4,TRBJ2-7
CASGRLVPTDTQYF,TGTGCCAGCGGACGACTAGTCCCCACAGATACGCAGTATTTT,NA,NA,TRBV7-7,TRBJ2-3
CASSPPGRAGSTDTQYF,TGTGCCAGCTCACCCCCTGGAAGGGCAGGGAGCACAGATACGCAGTATTTT,NA,NA,TRBV18,TRBJ2-3
CASTTYSNQPQHF,TGTGCCAGCACTACTTATAGCAATCAGCCCCAGCATTTT,NA,NA,TRBV28,TRBJ1-5
CASSPGGRTGELFF,TGTGCCAGCAGCCCGGGGGGGCGGACCGGGGAGCTGTTTTTT,TRBD2,NA,TRBV6-5,TRBJ2-2
CASSRTAASQYQETQYF,TGTGCCAGCAGTCGGACAGCGGCCTCCCAGTACCAAGAGACCCAGTACTTC,NA,NA,TRBV27,TRBJ2-5
CAWSVLYGARETQYF,TGTGCCTGGAGTGTACTGTATGGGGCCAGGGAGACCCAGTACTTC,NA,few,TRBV30,TRBJ2-5
CASRQERNTEAFF,TGTGCCAGCAGACAGGAACGGAACACTGAAGCTTTCTTT,NA,few,TRBV2,TRBJ1-1
CSGNLGATGGNTEAFF,TGCAGCGGAAACTTAGGGGCCACCGGGGGGAACACTGAAGCTTTCTTT,NA,NA,TRBV29-1,TRBJ1-1
CASSYGSSYNSPLHF,TGTGCCAGCAGTTATGGGAGCTCCTATAATTCACCCCTCCACTTT,NA,NA,TRBV11-2,TRBJ1-6